The text below deals with one T cell receptor (beta chain). The antigen it recognizes is unknown. Per-base qualities were not stored, and no clone one base away is much larger. The donors were 40 or so Caucasian individuals from Russia, aged roughly 6 to 90 years, who were systemically healthy. Each donor gave about 9.7 milliliters of peripheral blood, drawn into EDTA-treated Vacutainer tubes. PBMCs were isolated by Ficoll-Paque density-gradient centrifugation, with at least 7 million obtained per sample. Total RNA, at least 6 micrograms per sample, was extracted from PBMCs with Trizol reagent. The percentages of naive CD45RAhigh/CD27high T cells were determined by flow cytometry on a PBMC aliquot from every donor. These data are taken from a study of blood T cells in healthy people across ages (dated by TCRdb to between 2014 and 2017). In terms of the full investigation: In model experiments, template switching captured roughly one uniquely barcoded TCR beta cDNA molecule for every two T cells. To track age-related changes in TCR beta repertoire diversity, the study relied on deep sequencing normalized with unique cDNA molecular identifiers. Donors were grouped into four age groups: young (average approximately 15 years), middle-aged (about 38), aged (about 59) and long-lived (less than 85). To avoid experimental bias, donors of different ages were spread randomly across the sequencing lanes. Two additional independent replicas of 1 million unique cDNA reads from the same blood draw were analyzed for two donors (one aged 18 to 30 and one aged 80 or older).

What the study reported, not specific to this receptor: The CMV infection status of donors was not known, potentially confounding age-related changes in expanded clonotypes. The percentage of naive T cells measured by flow cytometry correlated strongly with observed TCR beta diversity. As age increased, observed TCR beta diversity per million T cells dropped in a roughly linear way, and a significant reduction was already evident by age 40. Total diversity estimates from one million sequenced T cells were considered lower bounds and underestimates. Compared with the aged group, more naive CD4+ T cells, fewer expanded clones and increased TCR diversity were shown by the long-lived group, suggesting age selection. Bulk unsorted PBMC profiling prevented conclusive comparison of naive and antigen-experienced compartments.

The library was built by means of 5' RACE. TCRdb shows the sequencer as Illumina HiSeq 2500. A second PCR of about 7 to 12 cycles was run with a J-beta primer mix and a sample-barcoded 5' primer. A template-switch 5' adaptor carrying 12 random nucleotides introduced a unique molecular identifier onto each TCR beta cDNA molecule. Each sample yielded at least 2.5 million CDR3-containing paired-end reads. First-strand cDNA was synthesized from all RNA with the Mint cDNA synthesis kit, primed by a TRBC-specific oligonucleotide. Following uracil-DNA glycosylase treatment, a first 18-cycle PCR with universal primers M1SS and BC2_uni_R was performed on all cDNA. On the authors' methods: Each sample was normalized by randomly selecting 1 million high-quality reads, each carrying a distinct molecular identifier. Instead of being binned into consensus sequences, reads that shared molecular identifiers were thrown out. MiTCR, with a Q25 quality threshold and the strictest error-elimination algorithm, was used for CDR3 identification, clonotype clustering and error correction. A nonparametric unseen species model with Euler transformation was used to estimate a lower bound on total TCR beta diversity. TCRdb cleaned the public reads at Q25 with fastp, built clones with MiXCR and kept in-frame beta chains. One record per CDR3 amino acid sequence lists the most common genes and DNA. These V and J calls derive from TCRdb rather than the authors' analysis. The table for this sample lists around 750,000 distinct CDR3 sequences; roughly 50% of them were counted only once. The ten biggest clones cover under 50% of the sample.

The CDR3 has 16 amino acids, counting the end cysteine and phenylalanine. The entry retains the CDR3 DNA only, 48 bases that are in frame from base 1. The V and J ends are trimmed by 3 bases and 1 base, leaving 14 bases between them. Reading the germline V gene (reference sequence) gives CDR1 LGHDT and CDR2 YNNKEL. The material sequenced was blood. This clonotype was obtained from a man of 80 years or more in good health. The rearrangement joined TRBV3-1 to TRBJ2-3; the D gene remains uncertain. The nucleotides read TGTGCCAGCAGCCACCTCATACCAACCGGCACAGATACGCAGTATTTT. Its product reads: CASSHLIPTGTDTQYF.